This TCR beta chain was identified during a study of blood T cell repertoires in COVID-19. Method: immunoSEQ multiplex PCR; TCRdb's copy keeps in-frame clones and lacks some. The profile shows some 48,000 clones, about 82% of them singletons. This CDR3 comprises 13 residues. The J segment lost 2 bases and the V segment lost 2 bases, leaving 3 bases of the junction unmatched. Germline V gene data show CDR1 as GTSNPN and CDR2 as SVGIG (reference sequence). This chain uses TRBV30 with TRBJ2-7; 7 bases map to TRBD1. This TCR was sampled from a human donor in a cohort sampled during active COVID-19. Sequencing input: peripheral blood. DNA for the CDR3: TGTGCCTGGAGTTCCGGGACAGCCTACGAGCAGTACTTC. Translation: CAWSSGTAYEQYF.